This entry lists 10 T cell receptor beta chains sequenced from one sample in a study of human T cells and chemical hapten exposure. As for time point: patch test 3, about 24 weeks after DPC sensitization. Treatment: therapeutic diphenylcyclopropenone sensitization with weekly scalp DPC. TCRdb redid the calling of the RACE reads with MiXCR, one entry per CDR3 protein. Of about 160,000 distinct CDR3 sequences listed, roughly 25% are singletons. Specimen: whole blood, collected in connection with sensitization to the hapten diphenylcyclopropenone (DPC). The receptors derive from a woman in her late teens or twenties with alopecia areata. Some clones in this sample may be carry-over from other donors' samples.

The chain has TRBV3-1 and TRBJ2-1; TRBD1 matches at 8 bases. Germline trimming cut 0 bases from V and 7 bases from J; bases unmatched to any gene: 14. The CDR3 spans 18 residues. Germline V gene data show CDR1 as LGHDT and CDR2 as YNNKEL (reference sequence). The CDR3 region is CASSQEQGAQEIGNEQFF. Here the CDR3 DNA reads TGTGCCAGCAGCCAAGAGCAGGGGGCCCAGGAGATAGGAAATGAGCAGTTCTTC.

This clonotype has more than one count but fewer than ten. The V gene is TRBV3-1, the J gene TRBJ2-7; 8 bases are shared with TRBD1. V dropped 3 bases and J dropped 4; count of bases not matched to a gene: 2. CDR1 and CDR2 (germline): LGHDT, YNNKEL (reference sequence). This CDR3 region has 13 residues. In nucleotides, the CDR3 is TGTGCCAGCAGCCACAGGGACAGGTACGAGCAGTACTTC. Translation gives CASSHRDRYEQYF.

The CDR3 DNA follows: TGTGCCACCAGTGTCACGGGGAGCTTCAGCACAGATACGCAGTATTTT. Its translation is CATSVTGSFSTDTQYF. The chain is built from TRBV24-1 and TRBJ2-3; D perhaps matches TRBD2 (5 bases). The V end lost 5 bases, the J end lost 0 bases, and 14 bases lay between the germline ends. The CDR3 extends over 16 amino acids. Germline CDR1 reads KGHDR; CDR2 reads SFDVKD.

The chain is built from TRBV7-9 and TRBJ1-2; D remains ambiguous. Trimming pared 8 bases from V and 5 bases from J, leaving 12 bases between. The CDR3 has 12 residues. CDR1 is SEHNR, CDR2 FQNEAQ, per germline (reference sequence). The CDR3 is CASRRDVYGYTF. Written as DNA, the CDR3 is TGTGCCAGCCGTCGCGATGTTTATGGCTACACCTTC.

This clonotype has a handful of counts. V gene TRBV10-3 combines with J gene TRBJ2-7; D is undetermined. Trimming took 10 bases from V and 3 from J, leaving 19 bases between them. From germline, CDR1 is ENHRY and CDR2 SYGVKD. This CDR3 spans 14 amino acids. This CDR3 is CATRDGTTLYEQYF. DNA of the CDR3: TGTGCCACCAGAGACGGAACTACACTCTACGAGCAGTACTTC.

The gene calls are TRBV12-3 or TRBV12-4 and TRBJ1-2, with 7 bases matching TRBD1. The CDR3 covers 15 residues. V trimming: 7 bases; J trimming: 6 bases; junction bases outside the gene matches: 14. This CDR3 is CASKPLTGKGDGYTF. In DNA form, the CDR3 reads TGTGCCAGCAAGCCGTTGACAGGGAAAGGGGATGGCTACACCTTC.

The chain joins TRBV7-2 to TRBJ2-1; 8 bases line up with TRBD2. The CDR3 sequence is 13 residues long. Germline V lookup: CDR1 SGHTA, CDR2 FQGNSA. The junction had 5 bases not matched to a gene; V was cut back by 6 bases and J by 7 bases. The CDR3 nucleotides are TGTGCCAGCAGAGTCGGGGGGGGGAATGAGCAGTTCTTC. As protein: CASRVGGGNEQFF.

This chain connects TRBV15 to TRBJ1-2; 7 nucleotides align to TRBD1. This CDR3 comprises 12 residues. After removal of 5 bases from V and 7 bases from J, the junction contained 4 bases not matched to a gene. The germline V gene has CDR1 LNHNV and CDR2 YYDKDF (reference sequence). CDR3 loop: CATSVQGSGYTF. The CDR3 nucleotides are TGTGCCACCAGCGTACAGGGGTCTGGCTACACCTTC.

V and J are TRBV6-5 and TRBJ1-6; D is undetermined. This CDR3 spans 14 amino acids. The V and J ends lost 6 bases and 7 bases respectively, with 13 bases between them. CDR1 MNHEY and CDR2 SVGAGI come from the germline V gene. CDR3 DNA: TGTGCCAGCAGGGGCGCTTCACACAATTCACCCCTCCACTTT. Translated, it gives CASRGASHNSPLHF.

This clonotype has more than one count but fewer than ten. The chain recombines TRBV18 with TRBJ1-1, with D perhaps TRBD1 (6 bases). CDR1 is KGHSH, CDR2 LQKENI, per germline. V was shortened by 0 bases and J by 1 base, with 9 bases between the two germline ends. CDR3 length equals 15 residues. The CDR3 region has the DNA TGTGCCAGCTCACCACCGACAGGAGGGAACACTGAAGCTTTCTTT. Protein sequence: CASSPPTGGNTEAFF. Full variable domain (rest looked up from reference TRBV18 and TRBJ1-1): NAGVMQNPRHLVRRRGQEARLRCSPMKGHSHVYWYRQLPEEGLKFMVYLQKENIIDESGMPKERFSAEFPKEGPSILRIQQVVRGDSAAYFCASSPPTGGNTEAFFGQGTRLTVV.